Listed here are 11 T cell receptor beta chains from one sample, sequenced in a study of shared clonotypes between healthy human individuals. The protocol was immunoSEQ multiplex PCR, while the TCRdb copy is restricted to in-frame clones and leaves out a portion. The sample lists under 2,500,000 clones, around 95% occurring once. The sample taken for sequencing was naive CD4+ T cells sorted from blood. Subset here: CD45RA+ positively selected. These receptors all come from a man aged 18 to 29 in good health.

J is TRBJ2-7 and V is TRBV6-6, with D uncertain. The CDR3 is made up of 15 amino acids. Germline V gene sequence: CDR1 MNHNY, CDR2 SVGAGI (reference sequence). V was clipped by 0 bases and J by 1 base, with 10 bases between them. CDR3 DNA: TGTGCCAGCAGTTACTCGATGGACGGGTCCTACGAGCAGTACTTC. This gives the protein CASSYSMDGSYEQYF.

This clone occurred once. The gene calls are TRBV27 and TRBJ2-7; D call uncertain. The germline V and J ends were trimmed by 4 bases and 5 bases, with 3 bases remaining between them. The CDR3 totals 10 residues. Germline CDR1 reads MNHEY; CDR2 reads SMNVEV (reference sequence). CDR3 in amino acids: CASSYHEQYF. Here the CDR3 DNA reads TGTGCCAGCAGTTACCACGAGCAGTACTTC.

This clone was found a few times. Distinct nucleotide sequences in the sample also encode this CDR3. J is TRBJ1-2 and V is TRBV10-3; D perhaps matches TRBD1 (5 bases). The CDR3 is 12 amino acids. V lost 4 bases to trimming and J lost 4 bases, with 7 bases between them. In germline, CDR1 is ENHRY, CDR2 SYGVKD. The CDR3 DNA is TGTGCCATCAGTGGGGACGGCTATGGCTACACCTTC. Its protein is CAISGDGYGYTF.

CDR3 loop: CASSPGTGFDQPQHF. In DNA, the CDR3 is TGTGCCAGCAGTCCCGGGACAGGGTTTGATCAGCCCCAGCATTTT. The rearrangement joins TRBV6-5 to TRBJ1-5, with 9 bases matching TRBD1. Trimming took 5 bases from V and 5 from J; bases not matched to a gene: 7. CDR1 is MNHEY and CDR2 is SVGAGI in the germline V gene. This CDR3 has 15 amino acids.

This clone was seen only once. This sequence joins TRBV7-4 and TRBJ1-6; 7 bases agree with TRBD1. The V and J ends lost 5 bases and 0 bases, in that order; junction bases with no gene match: 10. The CDR3 consists of 18 residues. The germline CDR1 and CDR2 sequences are SGHVT and SQSDAQ. CDR3 sequence: CASSPWDSLSSYNSPLHF. DNA for the CDR3: TGTGCCAGCAGCCCATGGGACAGCCTGAGCTCCTATAATTCACCCCTCCACTTT.

For the CDR3, the DNA is TGCGCCAGCTCTGTACTAGCCCTCACAGATACGCAGTATTTT. This sequence encodes CASSVLALTDTQYF. V gene TRBV4-1 combines with J gene TRBJ2-3; perhaps TRBD2 as D (6 bases). The germline V gene encodes CDR1 MGHRA and CDR2 YSYEKL. The CDR3 loop spans 14 amino acids. Trimming shortened V by 8 bases and J by 2 bases, and 14 bases separated the two germline ends.

The rearrangement links TRBV14 to TRBJ2-5; 10 bases align to TRBD2. The trim removed 4 bases at V and 2 bases at J, leaving 10 bases unmatched. The CDR3 is 17 amino acids. Germline lookup yields CDR1 SGHDN and CDR2 FVKESK. The CDR3 region has the DNA TGTGCCAGCAGCCTAAGCGGGGGGGTCCCCCTACAAGAGACCCAGTACTTC. It codes for CASSLSGGVPLQETQYF. Supplemented by reference TRBV14 and TRBJ2-5, the full variable domain reads EAGVTQFPSHSVIEKGQTVTLRCDPISGHDNLYWYRRVMGKEIKFLLHFVKESKQDESGMPNNRFLAERTGGTYSTLKVQPAELEDSGVYFCASSLSGGVPLQETQYFGPGTRLLVL.

The V gene is TRBV10-3, the J gene TRBJ2-3; 7 bases fit TRBD1. With V trimmed by 11 bases and J by 4 bases, 12 bases remained unmatched. Germline V gene data show CDR1 as ENHRY and CDR2 as SYGVKD. This CDR3 spans 14 amino acids. In DNA form, the CDR3 reads TGTGCCTCCTCAGCCGGGCAGGGGGCAGATACGCAGTATTTT. As protein: CASSAGQGADTQYF.

This clone was counted once. This chain connects TRBV7-2 to TRBJ2-5; D is undetermined. V lost 3 bases, J lost 1 base, and 15 bases lay in between. The germline gives CDR1 SGHTA, CDR2 FQGNSA. The CDR3 runs to 16 residues. CDR3 DNA: TGTGCCAGCAGCTTGCCGGCCCAACGTACCCAAGAGACCCAGTACTTC. It specifies CASSLPAQRTQETQYF.

Concerning this clone: One end of the junction fails to match germline, which may point to a read error. CDR3 region: CASSTAGAAAF. Written as DNA, the CDR3 is TGTGCCAGCAGTACCGCAGGGGCTGCTGCATTC. The rearrangement uses TRBV6-6 and TRBJ1-2, with D perhaps matching TRBD1 (6 bases). CDR3 length: 11 residues. Germline loops: CDR1 MNHNY, CDR2 SVGAGI (reference sequence).

This clone was seen only a few times. The chain joins TRBV7-2 to TRBJ1-2; no reliable D call. V lost 2 bases to trimming and J lost 8 bases, with 6 bases between them. CDR3 length: 11 residues. CDR1 is SGHTA and CDR2 is FQGNSA in the germline V gene. The CDR3 loop is CASSLRLGYTF. The CDR3 bases are TGTGCCAGCAGCTTACGGTTAGGCTACACCTTC.